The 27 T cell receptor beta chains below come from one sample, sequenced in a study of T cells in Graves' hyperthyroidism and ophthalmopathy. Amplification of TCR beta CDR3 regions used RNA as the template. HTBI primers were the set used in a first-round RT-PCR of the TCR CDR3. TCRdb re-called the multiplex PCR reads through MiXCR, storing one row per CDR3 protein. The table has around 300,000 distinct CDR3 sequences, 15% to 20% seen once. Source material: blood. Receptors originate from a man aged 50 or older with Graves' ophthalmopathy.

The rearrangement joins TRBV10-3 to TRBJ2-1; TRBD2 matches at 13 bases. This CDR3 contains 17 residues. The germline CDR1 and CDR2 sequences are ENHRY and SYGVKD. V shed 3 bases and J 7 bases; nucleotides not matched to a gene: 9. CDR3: CAISEQGLAGVPNEQFF. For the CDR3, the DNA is TGTGCCATCAGTGAACAAGGACTAGCGGGAGTTCCAAATGAGCAGTTCTTC.

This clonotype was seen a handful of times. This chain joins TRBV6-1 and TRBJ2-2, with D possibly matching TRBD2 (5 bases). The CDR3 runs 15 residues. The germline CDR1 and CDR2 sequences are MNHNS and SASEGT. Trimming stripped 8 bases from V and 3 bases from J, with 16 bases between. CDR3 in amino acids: CASSPRGYDTGELFF. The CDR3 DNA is TGTGCCAGCTCCCCTAGAGGGTATGACACCGGGGAGCTGTTTTTT.

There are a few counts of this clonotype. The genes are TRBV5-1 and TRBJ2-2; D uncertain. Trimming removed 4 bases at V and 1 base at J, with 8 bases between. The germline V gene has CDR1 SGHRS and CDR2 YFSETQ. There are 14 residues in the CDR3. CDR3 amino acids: CASSGGRNTGELFF. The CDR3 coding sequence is TGCGCCAGCAGCGGTGGACGGAACACCGGGGAGCTGTTTTTT.

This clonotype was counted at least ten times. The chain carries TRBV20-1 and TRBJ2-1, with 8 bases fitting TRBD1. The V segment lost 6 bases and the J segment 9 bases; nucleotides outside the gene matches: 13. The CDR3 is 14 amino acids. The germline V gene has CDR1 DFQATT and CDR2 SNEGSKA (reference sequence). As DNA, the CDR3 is TGCAGTGCCGCCGGAGACAGGGGAGTAGGTGAGCAGTTCTTC. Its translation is CSAAGDRGVGEQFF.

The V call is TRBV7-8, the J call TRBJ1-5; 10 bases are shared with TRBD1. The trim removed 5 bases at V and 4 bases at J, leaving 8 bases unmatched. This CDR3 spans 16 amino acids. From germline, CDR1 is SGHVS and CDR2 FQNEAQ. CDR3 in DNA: TGTGCCAGCAGCCCAACCGGGACAGGGGTGAATCAGCCCCAGCATTTT. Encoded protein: CASSPTGTGVNQPQHF. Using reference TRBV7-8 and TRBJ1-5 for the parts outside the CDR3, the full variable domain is GAGVSQSPRYKVAKRGQDVALRCDPISGHVSLFWYQQALGQGPEFLTYFQNEAQLDKSGLPSDRFFAERPEGSVSTLKIQRTQQEDSAVYLCASSPTGTGVNQPQHFGDGTRLSIL.

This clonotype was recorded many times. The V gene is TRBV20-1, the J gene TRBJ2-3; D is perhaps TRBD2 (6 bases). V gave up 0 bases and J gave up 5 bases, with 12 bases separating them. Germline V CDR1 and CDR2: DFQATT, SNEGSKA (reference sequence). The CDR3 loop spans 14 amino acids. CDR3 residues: CSARDFGGIDTQYF. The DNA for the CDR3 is TGCAGTGCTAGAGATTTCGGGGGAATAGATACGCAGTATTTT.

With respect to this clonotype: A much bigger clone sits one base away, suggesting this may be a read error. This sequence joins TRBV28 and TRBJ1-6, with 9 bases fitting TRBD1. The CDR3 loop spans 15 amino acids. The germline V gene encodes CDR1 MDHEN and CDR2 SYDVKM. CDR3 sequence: CAGRYTGGGDSPLHF. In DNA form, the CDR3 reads TGTGCCGGCAGATATACAGGGGGCGGGGATTCACCCCTCCACTTT.

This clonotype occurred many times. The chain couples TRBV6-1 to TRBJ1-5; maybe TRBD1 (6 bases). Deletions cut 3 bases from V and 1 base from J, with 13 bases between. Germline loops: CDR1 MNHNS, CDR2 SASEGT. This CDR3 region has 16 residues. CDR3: CASSDDGGRSNQPQHF. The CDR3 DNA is TGTGCCAGCAGTGACGATGGGGGCCGGAGCAATCAGCCCCAGCATTTT.

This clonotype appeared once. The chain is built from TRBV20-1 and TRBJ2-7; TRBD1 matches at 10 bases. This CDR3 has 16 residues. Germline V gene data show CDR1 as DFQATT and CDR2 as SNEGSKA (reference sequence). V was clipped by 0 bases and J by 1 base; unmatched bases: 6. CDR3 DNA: TGCAGTGCTAGAGACTTCAGACAGGGGGCTTCCTACGAGCAGTACTTC. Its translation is CSARDFRQGASYEQYF.

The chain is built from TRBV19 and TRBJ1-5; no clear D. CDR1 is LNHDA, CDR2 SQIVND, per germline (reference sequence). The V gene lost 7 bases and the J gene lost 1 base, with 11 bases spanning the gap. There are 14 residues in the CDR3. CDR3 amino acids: CASTGEGSNQPQHF. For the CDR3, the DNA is TGTGCCAGTACGGGTGAGGGAAGCAATCAGCCCCAGCATTTT. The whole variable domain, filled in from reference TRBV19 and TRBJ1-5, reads DGGITQSPKYLFRKEGQNVTLSCEQNLNHDAMYWYRQDPGQGLRLIYYSQIVNDFQKGDIAEGYSVSREKKESFPLTVTSAQKNPTAFYLCASTGEGSNQPQHFGDGTRLSIL.

As DNA, the CDR3 is TGTGCCAGCAGTCACAGTAGCTCTGGAAACACCATATATTTT. Translating it yields CASSHSSSGNTIYF. The chain recombines TRBV28 with TRBJ1-3; D is ambiguous. Germline CDR1 reads MDHEN; CDR2 reads SYDVKM. Trimming left V 5 bases short and J 0 bases short, with 8 bases between. The CDR3 totals 14 residues.

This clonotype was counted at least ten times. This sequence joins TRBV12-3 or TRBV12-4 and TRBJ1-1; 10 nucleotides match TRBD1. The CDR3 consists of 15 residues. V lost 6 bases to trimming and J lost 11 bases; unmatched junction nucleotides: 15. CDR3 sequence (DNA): TGTGCCAGCAGCCCCCGACAGGGGGCTTCTCGGAGGGCTTTCTTT. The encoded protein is CASSPRQGASRRAFF.

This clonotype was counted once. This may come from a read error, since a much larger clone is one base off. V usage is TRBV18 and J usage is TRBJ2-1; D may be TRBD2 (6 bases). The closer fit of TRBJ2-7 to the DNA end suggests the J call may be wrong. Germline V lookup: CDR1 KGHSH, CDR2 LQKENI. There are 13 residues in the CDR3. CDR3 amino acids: CASSPSLANEQYF. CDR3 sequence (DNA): TGTGCCAGCTCACCGTCGCTAGCGAATGAGCAGTACTTC.

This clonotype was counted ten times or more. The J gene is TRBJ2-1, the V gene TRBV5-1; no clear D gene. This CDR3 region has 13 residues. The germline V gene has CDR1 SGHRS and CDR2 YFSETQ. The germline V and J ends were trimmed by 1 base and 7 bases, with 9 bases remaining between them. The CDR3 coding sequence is TGCGCCAGCAGCTTGAATGAGGTGAATGAGCAGTTCTTC. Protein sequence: CASSLNEVNEQFF.

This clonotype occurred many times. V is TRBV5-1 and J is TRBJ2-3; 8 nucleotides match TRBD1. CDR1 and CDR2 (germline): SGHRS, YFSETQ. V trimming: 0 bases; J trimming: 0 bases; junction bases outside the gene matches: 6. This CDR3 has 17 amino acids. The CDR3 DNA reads TGCGCCAGCAGCTTGGGAGGGACAGGCAAAAGCACAGATACGCAGTATTTT. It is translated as CASSLGGTGKSTDTQYF.

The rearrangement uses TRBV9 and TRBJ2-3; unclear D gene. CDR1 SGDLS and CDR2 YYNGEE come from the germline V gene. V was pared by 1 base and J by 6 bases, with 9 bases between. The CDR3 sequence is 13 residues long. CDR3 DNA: TGTGCCAGCAGCGTAAGTTTCGGGGATACGCAGTATTTT. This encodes CASSVSFGDTQYF.

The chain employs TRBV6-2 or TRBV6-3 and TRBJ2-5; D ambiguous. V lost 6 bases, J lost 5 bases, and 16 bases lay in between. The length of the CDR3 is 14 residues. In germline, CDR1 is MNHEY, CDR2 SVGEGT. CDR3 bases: TGTGCCAGCAGCCTGGGGAAATACTCGGAGACCCAGTACTTC. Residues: CASSLGKYSETQYF.

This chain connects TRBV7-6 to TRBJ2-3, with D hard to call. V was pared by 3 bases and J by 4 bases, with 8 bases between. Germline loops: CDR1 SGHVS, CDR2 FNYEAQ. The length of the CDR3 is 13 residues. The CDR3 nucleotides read TGTGCCAGCAGCTTCAGTGAGGCAGATACGCAGTATTTT. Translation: CASSFSEADTQYF.

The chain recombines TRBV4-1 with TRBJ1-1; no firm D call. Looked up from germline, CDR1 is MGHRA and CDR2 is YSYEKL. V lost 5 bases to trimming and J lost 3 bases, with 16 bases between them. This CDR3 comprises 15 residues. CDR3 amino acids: CASSYPMGAYTEAFF. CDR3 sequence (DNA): TGCGCCAGCAGCTATCCGATGGGAGCTTACACTGAAGCTTTCTTT.

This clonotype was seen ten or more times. The CDR3 here is CASSSPTVSYEQYF. DNA for the CDR3: TGTGCCAGCAGTTCGCCGACCGTATCCTACGAGCAGTACTTC. V gene TRBV28 combines with J gene TRBJ2-7; D gene uncertain. Trimming removed 4 bases at V and 1 base at J, with 11 bases between. This CDR3 spans 14 amino acids. CDR1 is MDHEN, CDR2 SYDVKM, per germline.

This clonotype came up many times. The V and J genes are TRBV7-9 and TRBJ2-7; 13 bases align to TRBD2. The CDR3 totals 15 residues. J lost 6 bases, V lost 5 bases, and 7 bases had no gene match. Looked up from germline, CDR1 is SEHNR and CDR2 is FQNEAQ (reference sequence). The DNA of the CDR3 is TGTGCCAGCAGCCCAGGGACTAGCGGGATTGGCGAGCAGTACTTC. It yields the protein CASSPGTSGIGEQYF.

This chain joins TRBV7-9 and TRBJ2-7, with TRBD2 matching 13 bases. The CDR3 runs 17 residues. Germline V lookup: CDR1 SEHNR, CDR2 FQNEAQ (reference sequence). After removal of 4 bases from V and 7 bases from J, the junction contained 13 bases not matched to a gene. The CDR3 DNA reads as TGTGCCAGCAGCTCTCTAGGAGGACTAGCGGGAGCTGATGAGCAGTACTTC. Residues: CASSSLGGLAGADEQYF.

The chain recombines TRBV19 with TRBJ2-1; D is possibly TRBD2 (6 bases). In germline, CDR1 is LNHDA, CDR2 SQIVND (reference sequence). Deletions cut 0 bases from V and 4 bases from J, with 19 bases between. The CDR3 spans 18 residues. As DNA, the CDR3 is TGTGCCAGTAGTATAGATCACGGAGGGGTAGCGGCTTACAATGAGCAGTTCTTC. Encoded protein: CASSIDHGGVAAYNEQFF.

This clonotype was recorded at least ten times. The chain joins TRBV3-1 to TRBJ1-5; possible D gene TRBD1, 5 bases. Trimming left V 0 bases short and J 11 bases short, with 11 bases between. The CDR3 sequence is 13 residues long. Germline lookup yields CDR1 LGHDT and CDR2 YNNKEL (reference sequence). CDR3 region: CASSQDSEGAQHF. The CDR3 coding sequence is TGTGCCAGCAGCCAAGATTCGGAAGGGGCCCAGCATTTT.

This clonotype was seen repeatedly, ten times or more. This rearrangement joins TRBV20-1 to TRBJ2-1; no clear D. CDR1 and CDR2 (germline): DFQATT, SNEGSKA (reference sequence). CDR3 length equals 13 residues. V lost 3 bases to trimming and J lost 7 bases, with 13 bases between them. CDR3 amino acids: CSASWASGNEQFF. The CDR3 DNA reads TGCAGTGCTAGTTGGGCCTCTGGGAATGAGCAGTTCTTC.

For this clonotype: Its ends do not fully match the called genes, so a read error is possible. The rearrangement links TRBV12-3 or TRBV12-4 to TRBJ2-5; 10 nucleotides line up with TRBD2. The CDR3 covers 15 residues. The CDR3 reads CASSLAGEGWETQYF. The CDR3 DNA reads TGTGCCAGCAGTCTAGCGGGAGAAGGGTGGGAGACCCAGTACTTC.

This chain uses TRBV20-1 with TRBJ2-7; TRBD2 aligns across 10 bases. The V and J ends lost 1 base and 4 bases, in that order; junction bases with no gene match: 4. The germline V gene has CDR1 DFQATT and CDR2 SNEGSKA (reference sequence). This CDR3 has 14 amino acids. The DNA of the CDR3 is TGCAGTGCTAGAGGCCCGACTAGCGGGTACGAGCAGTACTTC. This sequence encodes CSARGPTSGYEQYF.